A single sample gave rise to the 8 T cell receptor beta chains below, sequenced in a study of blood T cell repertoires in COVID-19. The data were produced by immunoSEQ multiplex PCR, yet TCRdb's version contains in-frame clones alone and is incomplete. The sample consists of 200,000 or so clones, approximately 84% of them appearing once. The sequencing sample was made of peripheral blood. Receptors originate from a woman in her 70s with active or convalescent COVID-19.

This chain connects TRBV6-5 to TRBJ2-7, with 9 positions matching TRBD2. V lost 8 bases and J lost 1; bases outside the gene matches: 9. This CDR3 has 15 residues. Looked up from germline, CDR1 is MNHEY and CDR2 is SVGAGI. CDR3 protein: CASGRASGVSYEQYF. Written as DNA, the CDR3 is TGTGCCAGCGGACGGGCTAGCGGGGTTTCCTACGAGCAGTACTTC.

With regard to this clone: The sample has other DNA sequences that encode this CDR3 too. The V and J genes are TRBV4-1 and TRBJ1-5; D uncertain. The V gene lost 4 bases and the J gene lost 0 bases, with 10 bases spanning the gap. The CDR3 consists of 15 residues. Germline-derived CDR1 and CDR2 are MGHRA and YSYEKL. CDR3 sequence: CASSLRDNSNQPQHF. DNA of the CDR3: TGCGCCAGCAGCCTCCGAGACAATAGCAATCAGCCCCAGCATTTT.

The chain uses TRBV18 and TRBJ1-1; 8 positions match TRBD1. The CDR3 spans 15 residues. Trimming took 3 bases from V and 2 from J; bases not matched to a gene: 5. Per the germline V gene, CDR1 is KGHSH and CDR2 is LQKENI. CDR3 coding DNA: TGTGCCAGCTCACCTCAGGGGGCAAGAAACACTGAAGCTTTCTTT. It is translated as CASSPQGARNTEAFF.

This clone was observed a handful of times. The rearrangement links TRBV7-3 to TRBJ2-1; TRBD2 aligns across 11 bases. This CDR3 comprises 14 residues. V was pared by 5 bases and J by 5 bases, with 2 bases of the junction left unmatched. Germline V CDR1 and CDR2: SGHTA, FQGTGA. The CDR3 loop is CASSPGLADNEQFF. Written as DNA, the CDR3 is TGTGCCAGCAGCCCGGGACTAGCGGACAATGAGCAGTTCTTC. The full variable domain, its missing parts supplied by reference TRBV7-3 and TRBJ2-1, is GAGVSQTPSNKVTEKGKYVELRCDPISGHTALYWYRQSLGQGPEFLIYFQGTGAADDSGLPNDRFFAVRPEGSVSTLKIQRTERGDSAVYLCASSPGLADNEQFFGPGTRLTVL.

This clone was counted at least ten times. The rearrangement links TRBV7-3 to TRBJ1-2; 7 bases map to TRBD1. Germline loops: CDR1 SGHTA, CDR2 FQGTGA. Unmatched junction bases numbered 13, after V lost 2 bases and J lost 7 bases. The CDR3 has 16 amino acids. The CDR3 sequence: CASSLGFWGDRSGYTF. The DNA for the CDR3 is TGTGCCAGCAGCTTAGGCTTTTGGGGGGACAGAAGTGGCTACACCTTC.

The chain carries TRBV29-1 and TRBJ2-5; possible D gene TRBD1, 5 bases. V lost 4 bases and J 1 base, leaving 13 bases between the germline ends. The CDR3 spans 14 residues. Germline V gives CDR1 SQVTM, CDR2 ANQGSEA. CDR3 in amino acids: CSVVWGYIQETQYF. CDR3 DNA: TGCAGCGTTGTTTGGGGCTACATCCAAGAGACCCAGTACTTC.

J is TRBJ2-1 and V is TRBV6-5; perhaps TRBD1 as D (6 bases). Trimming cost V 6 bases and J 7 bases, with 13 bases left between them. This CDR3 region has 13 residues. Germline V gives CDR1 MNHEY, CDR2 SVGAGI. In nucleotides, the CDR3 is TGTGCCAGCAGACAGGGACATGAGAATGAGCAGTTCTTC. Its translation is CASRQGHENEQFF.

Worth noting for this clone: The same CDR3 is also encoded by other DNA sequences in this sample. The CDR3 sequence: CASSLGRTSGSTDTQYF. Here the CDR3 DNA reads TGCGCCAGCAGCTTGGGCCGTACTAGCGGGAGTACAGATACGCAGTATTTT. The chain employs TRBV5-1 and TRBJ2-3; 11 positions agree with TRBD2. The trim removed 0 bases at V and 3 bases at J, leaving 6 bases unmatched. Germline V gives CDR1 SGHRS, CDR2 YFSETQ. The CDR3 consists of 17 residues. Filled out from reference TRBV5-1 and TRBJ2-3, the complete variable domain reads KAGVTQTPRYLIKTRGQQVTLSCSPISGHRSVSWYQQTPGQGLQFLFEYFSETQRNKGNFPGRFSGRQFSNSRSEMNVSTLELGDSALYLCASSLGRTSGSTDTQYFGPGTRLTVL.